Sequencing of this TCR beta chain was carried out in a study of beta chain features in type 1 diabetes. Whole-study results and caveats: For patients and controls alike, PCR might favor shorter templates to the same degree. Moderately but significantly shorter TCRB CDR3s were found in Type 1 diabetes patients in all four CD4+ subsets.

A heparinised blood draw that averaged around 110 mL was obtained once from each donor. On this clone itself: Its antigen is unknown.

The CDR3 sequence is 13 residues long. Germline V gene lookup returns CDR1 KGHSY and CDR2 FQNENV. The V and J ends lost 0 bases and 7 bases respectively, with 9 bases between them. Sequenced material consisted of expressed TCRB transcripts (all of the isolated RNA was reverse transcribed). Data came from immunoSEQ multiplex PCR; TCRdb stores just in-frame clones and leaves some out. The sample lists approximately 57,000 clones, approximately 52% occurring once. V usage is TRBV16 and J usage is TRBJ1-1; no clear D gene. The sequence was obtained from a woman aged 40 to 50 with type 1 diabetes. Sequences were obtained from Tregs from blood. In DNA, the CDR3 is TGTGCCAGCAGCCAATCAGGCGGGCGTGAAGCTTTCTTT. It codes for CASSQSGGREAFF.